One T cell receptor (beta chain) is described in this entry. Its matching antigen is unknown. Sequenced by immunoSEQ multiplex PCR; TCRdb stores in-frame clones only, minus some. The table has 180,000 or so clones, 70% to 85% seen once. The entry originates in a study of cytomegalovirus exposure and HLA in healthy donors. Turning to the study itself: The roughly 120 validation repertoires matched the roughly 700 first-cohort repertoires in platform, a later analysis reported. Regarding the study as a whole: Using the classifier, cytomegalovirus status was reportedly diagnosed with high specificity and sensitivity. Investigators reported under 200 TCR beta chains as tied to cytomegalovirus.

CDR1 is SGDLS, CDR2 YYNGEE, per germline. The V end lost 2 bases, the J end lost 0 bases, and 10 bases lay between the germline ends. The CDR3 runs to 15 residues. The sequence was obtained from a woman between 25 and 40 years old in good health and CMV-seropositive. This chain uses TRBV9 with TRBJ2-3, with no clear D. The specimen was PBMCs. CDR3 DNA sequence: TGTGCCAGCAGCGTGCAGACTGAAAGCACAGATACGCAGTATTTT. This sequence encodes CASSVQTESTDTQYF.